This T cell receptor (beta chain) was recorded in a study of regulatory T cells in long-lasting Graves disease. The V gene's germline CDR1 is MNHEY and CDR2 SMNVEV (reference sequence). Trimming removed 6 bases from V and 3 bases from J, with 17 bases in between. The length of the CDR3 is 15 residues. Time point of the sample: persistent/refractory GD, antithyroid drugs over 5 years with positive TRAb. After RNA was extracted from PBMCs, the TCR library was made from it. Construction of TCR beta libraries relied on iRepertoire HTBI primers and on Arm-PCR targeting CDR3 regions. In TCRdb, the multiplex PCR reads were re-called with MiXCR into one record per CDR3 protein. The repertoire holds hundreds of thousands of distinct CDR3 sequences, with approximately 29% as singletons.

The rearrangement joins TRBV27 to TRBJ1-1, with D unclear. The sample here was peripheral blood mononuclear cells (PBMCs), taken when the disease was refractory, from a patient treated with antithyroid drugs. The receptor was derived from a female donor with Graves disease. CDR3 DNA: TGTGCCAGCAGAAACGGGTTGCAAGGGTACACTGAAGCTTTCTTT. It translates to CASRNGLQGYTEAFF.